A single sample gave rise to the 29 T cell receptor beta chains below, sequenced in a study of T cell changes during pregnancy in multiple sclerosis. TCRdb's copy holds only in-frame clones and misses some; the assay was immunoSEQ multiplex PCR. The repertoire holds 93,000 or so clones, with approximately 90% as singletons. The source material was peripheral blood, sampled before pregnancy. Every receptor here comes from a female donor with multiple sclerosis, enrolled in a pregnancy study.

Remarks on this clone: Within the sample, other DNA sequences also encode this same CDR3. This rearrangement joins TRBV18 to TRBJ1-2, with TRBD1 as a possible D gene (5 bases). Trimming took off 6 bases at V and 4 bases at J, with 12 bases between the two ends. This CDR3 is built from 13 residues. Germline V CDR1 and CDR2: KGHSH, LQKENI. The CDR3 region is CASSPDRAYGYTF. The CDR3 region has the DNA TGTGCCAGCTCCCCCGACAGAGCCTATGGCTACACCTTC. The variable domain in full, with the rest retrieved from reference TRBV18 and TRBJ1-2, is NAGVMQNPRHLVRRRGQEARLRCSPMKGHSHVYWYRQLPEEGLKFMVYLQKENIIDESGMPKERFSAEFPKEGPSILRIQQVVRGDSAAYFCASSPDRAYGYTFGSGTRLTVV.

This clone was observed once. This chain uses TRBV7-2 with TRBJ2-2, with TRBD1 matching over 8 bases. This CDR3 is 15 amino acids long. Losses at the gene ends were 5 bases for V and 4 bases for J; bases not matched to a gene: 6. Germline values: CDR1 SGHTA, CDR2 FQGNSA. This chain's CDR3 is CASSLDRVGTGELFF. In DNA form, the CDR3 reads TGTGCCAGCAGCCTGGACAGGGTCGGCACCGGGGAGCTGTTTTTT.

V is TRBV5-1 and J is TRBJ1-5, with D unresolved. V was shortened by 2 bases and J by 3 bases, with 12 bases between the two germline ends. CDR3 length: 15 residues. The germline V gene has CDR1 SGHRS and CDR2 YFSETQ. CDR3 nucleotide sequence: TGCGCCAGCAGCTTTAATCCGGGTTCCAATCAGCCCCAGCATTTT. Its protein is CASSFNPGSNQPQHF.

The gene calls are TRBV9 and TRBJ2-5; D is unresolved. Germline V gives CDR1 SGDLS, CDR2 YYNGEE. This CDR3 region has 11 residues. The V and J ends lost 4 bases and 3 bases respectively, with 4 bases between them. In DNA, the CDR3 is TGTGCCAGCAGCCCAAAAGAGACCCAGTACTTC. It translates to CASSPKETQYF.

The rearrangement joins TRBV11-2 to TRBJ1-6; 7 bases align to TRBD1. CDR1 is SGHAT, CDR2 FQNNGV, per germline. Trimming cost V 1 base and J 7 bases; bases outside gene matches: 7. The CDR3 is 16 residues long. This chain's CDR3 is CASSLVGRGENSPLHF. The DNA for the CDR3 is TGTGCCAGCAGCTTAGTTGGCAGGGGGGAGAATTCACCCCTCCACTTT. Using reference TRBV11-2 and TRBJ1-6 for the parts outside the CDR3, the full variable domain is EAGVAQSPRYKIIEKRQSVAFWCNPISGHATLYWYQQILGQGPKLLIQFQNNGVVDDSQLPKDRFSAERLKGVDSTLKIQPAKLEDSAVYLCASSLVGRGENSPLHFGNGTRLTVT.

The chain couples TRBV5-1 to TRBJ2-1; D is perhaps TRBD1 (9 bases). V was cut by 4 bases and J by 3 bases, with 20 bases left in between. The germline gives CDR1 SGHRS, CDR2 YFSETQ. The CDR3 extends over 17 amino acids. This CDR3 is CASSLRGGQGDYNEQFF. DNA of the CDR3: TGCGCCAGCAGCCTCCGGGGGGGACAGGGCGACTACAATGAGCAGTTCTTC. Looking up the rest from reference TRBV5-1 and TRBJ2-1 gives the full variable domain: KAGVTQTPRYLIKTRGQQVTLSCSPISGHRSVSWYQQTPGQGLQFLFEYFSETQRNKGNFPGRFSGRQFSNSRSEMNVSTLELGDSALYLCASSLRGGQGDYNEQFFGPGTRLTVL.

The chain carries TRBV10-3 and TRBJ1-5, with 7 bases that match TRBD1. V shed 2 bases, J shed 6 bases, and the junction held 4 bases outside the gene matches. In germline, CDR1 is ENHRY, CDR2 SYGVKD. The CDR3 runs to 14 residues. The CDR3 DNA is TGTGCCATCAGTGAGGGGCAGGGGGGTCAGCCCCAGCATTTT. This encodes CAISEGQGGQPQHF.

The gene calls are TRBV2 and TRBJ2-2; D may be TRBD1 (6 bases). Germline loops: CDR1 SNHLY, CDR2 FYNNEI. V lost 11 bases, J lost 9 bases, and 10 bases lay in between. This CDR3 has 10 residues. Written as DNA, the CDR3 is TGTGCCTCAGGGGTTCGGGAGCTGTTTTTT. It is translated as CASGVRELFF.

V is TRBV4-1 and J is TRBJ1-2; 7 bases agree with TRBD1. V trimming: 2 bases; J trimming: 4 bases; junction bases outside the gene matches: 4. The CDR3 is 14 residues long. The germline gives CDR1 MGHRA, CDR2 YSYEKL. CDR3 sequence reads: CASSQPGQLYGYTF. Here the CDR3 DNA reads TGCGCCAGCAGCCAACCGGGACAGCTCTATGGCTACACCTTC.

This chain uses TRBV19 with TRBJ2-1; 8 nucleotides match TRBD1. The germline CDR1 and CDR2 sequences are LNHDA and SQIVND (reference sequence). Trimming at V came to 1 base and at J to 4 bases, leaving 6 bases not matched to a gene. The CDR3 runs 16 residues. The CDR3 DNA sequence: TGTGCCAGTAGTATAGGCAGGGGGCTCCCGTACAATGAGCAGTTCTTC. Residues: CASSIGRGLPYNEQFF.

The CDR3 DNA reads TGTGCCAGCAGTGTATACAGGGGCTACAATGAGCAGTTCTTC. Protein: CASSVYRGYNEQFF. The rearrangement uses TRBV6-1 and TRBJ2-1; 7 bases line up with TRBD1. J gave up 3 bases and V 4 bases, and 3 bases lay outside the gene matches. The CDR3 totals 14 residues. Germline V gene data show CDR1 as MNHNS and CDR2 as SASEGT.

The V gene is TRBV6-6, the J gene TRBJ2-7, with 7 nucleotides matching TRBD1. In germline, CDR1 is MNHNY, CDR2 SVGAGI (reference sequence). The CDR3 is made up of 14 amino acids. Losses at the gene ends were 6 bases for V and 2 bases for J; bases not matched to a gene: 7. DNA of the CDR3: TGTGCCAGCAGCCCGGGACAGCAAACCTACGAGCAGTACTTC. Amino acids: CASSPGQQTYEQYF.

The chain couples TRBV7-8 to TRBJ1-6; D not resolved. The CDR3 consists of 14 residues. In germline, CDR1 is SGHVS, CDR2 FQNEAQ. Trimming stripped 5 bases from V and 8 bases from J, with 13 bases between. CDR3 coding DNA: TGTGCCAGCAGCCAAAGTTGGAGGGATTCACCCCTCCACTTT. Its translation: CASSQSWRDSPLHF.

CDR3 protein: CASTSGTGAYEQYF. CDR3 nucleotide sequence: TGCGCCAGCACCTCGGGGACAGGGGCCTACGAGCAGTACTTC. The chain uses TRBV5-1 and TRBJ2-7; TRBD1 matches at 10 bases. V trimming: 6 bases; J trimming: 2 bases; junction bases outside the gene matches: 5. The germline V gene has CDR1 SGHRS and CDR2 YFSETQ. CDR3 length equals 14 residues.

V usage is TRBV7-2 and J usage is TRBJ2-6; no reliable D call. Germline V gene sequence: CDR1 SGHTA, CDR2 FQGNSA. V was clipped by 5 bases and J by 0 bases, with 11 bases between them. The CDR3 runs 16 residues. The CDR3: CASSPQTGSGANVLTF. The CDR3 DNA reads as TGTGCCAGCAGCCCCCAGACGGGCTCTGGGGCCAACGTCCTGACTTTC.

The DNA for the CDR3 is TGTGCCAGCAGCCCTCCTAGGCAGGGAGGAGGAGGCTACACCTTC. Translated: CASSPPRQGGGGYTF. The V call is TRBV5-6, the J call TRBJ1-2; D is perhaps TRBD1 (5 bases). CDR3 length: 15 amino acids. CDR1 SGHDT and CDR2 YYEEEE come from the germline V gene. The V and J ends lost 4 bases and 8 bases respectively, with 21 bases between them.

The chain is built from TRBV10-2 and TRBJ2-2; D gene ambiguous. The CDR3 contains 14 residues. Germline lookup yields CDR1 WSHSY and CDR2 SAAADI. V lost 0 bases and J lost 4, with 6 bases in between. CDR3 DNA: TGCGCCAGCAGTGAGTCCCCCCGCACCGGGGAGCTGTTTTTT. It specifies CASSESPRTGELFF.

The CDR3 here is CASSFGGAGVSYEQYF. The DNA of the CDR3 is TGTGCCAGCAGTTTTGGCGGGGCGGGGGTTTCCTACGAGCAGTACTTC. This chain connects TRBV28 to TRBJ2-7, with 7 positions matching TRBD2. CDR1 is MDHEN, CDR2 SYDVKM, per germline. CDR3 size: 16 residues. V was pared by 3 bases and J by 1 base, with 9 bases of the junction left unmatched.

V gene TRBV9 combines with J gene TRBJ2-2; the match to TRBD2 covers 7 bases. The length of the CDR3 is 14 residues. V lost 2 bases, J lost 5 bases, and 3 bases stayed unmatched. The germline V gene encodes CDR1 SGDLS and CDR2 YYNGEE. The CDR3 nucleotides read TGTGCCAGCAGCGTGGAGGGAGGGACCGGGGAGCTGTTTTTT. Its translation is CASSVEGGTGELFF. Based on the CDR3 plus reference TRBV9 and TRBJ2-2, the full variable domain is DSGVTQTPKHLITATGQRVTLRCSPRSGDLSVYWYQQSLDQGLQFLIQYYNGEERAKGNILERFSAQQFPDLHSELNLSSLELGDSALYFCASSVEGGTGELFFGEGSRLTVL.

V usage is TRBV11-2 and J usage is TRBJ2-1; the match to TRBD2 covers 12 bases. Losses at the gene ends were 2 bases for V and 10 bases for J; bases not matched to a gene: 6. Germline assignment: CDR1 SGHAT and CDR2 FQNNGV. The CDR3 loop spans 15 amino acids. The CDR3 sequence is CASSLLAGGHVEQFF. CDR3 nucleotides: TGTGCCAGCAGCTTACTAGCGGGAGGGCATGTGGAGCAGTTCTTC.

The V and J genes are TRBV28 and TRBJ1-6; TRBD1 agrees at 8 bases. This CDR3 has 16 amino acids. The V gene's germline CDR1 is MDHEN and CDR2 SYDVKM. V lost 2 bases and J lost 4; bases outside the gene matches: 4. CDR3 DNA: TGTGCCAGCAGTTTAGGGAGGACAGGGTATAATTCACCCCTCCACTTT. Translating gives CASSLGRTGYNSPLHF. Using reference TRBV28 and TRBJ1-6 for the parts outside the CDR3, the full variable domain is DVKVTQSSRYLVKRTGEKVFLECVQDMDHENMFWYRQDPGLGLRLIYFSYDVKMKEKGDIPEGYSVSREKKERFSLILESASTNQTSMYLCASSLGRTGYNSPLHFGNGTRLTVT.

CDR3 amino acids: CASSFRLEQVTQYF. Here the CDR3 DNA reads TGTGCCAGCAGCTTTAGACTAGAGCAGGTGACCCAGTACTTC. V is TRBV7-9 and J is TRBJ2-5; perhaps TRBD2 as D (6 bases). V shed 3 bases and J shed 7 bases, with 15 bases lying between them. CDR1 and CDR2 from the germline V gene are SEHNR and FQNEAQ (reference sequence). The CDR3 sequence is 14 residues long. The whole variable domain, filled in from reference TRBV7-9 and TRBJ2-5, reads DTGVSQNPRHKITKRGQNVTFRCDPISEHNRLYWYRQTLGQGPEFLTYFQNEAQLEKSRLLSDRFSAERPKGSFSTLEIQRTEQGDSAMYLCASSFRLEQVTQYFGPGTRLLVL.

The CDR3 sequence: CASSFGRPPSGANVLTF. In DNA, the CDR3 is TGCGCCAGCAGCTTTGGGAGGCCTCCCTCTGGGGCCAACGTCCTGACTTTC. The V call is TRBV5-1, the J call TRBJ2-6; weak D call: TRBD2 (6 bases). V was trimmed by 2 bases and J by 0 bases, leaving 12 bases between them. CDR1 and CDR2 from the germline V gene are SGHRS and YFSETQ. The CDR3 totals 17 residues.

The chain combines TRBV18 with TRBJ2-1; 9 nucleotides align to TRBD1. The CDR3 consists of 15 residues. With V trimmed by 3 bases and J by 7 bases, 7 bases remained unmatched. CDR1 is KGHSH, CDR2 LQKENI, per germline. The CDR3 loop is CASSPDRGPKNEQFF. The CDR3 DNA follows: TGTGCCAGCTCACCGGACAGGGGTCCGAAGAATGAGCAGTTCTTC.

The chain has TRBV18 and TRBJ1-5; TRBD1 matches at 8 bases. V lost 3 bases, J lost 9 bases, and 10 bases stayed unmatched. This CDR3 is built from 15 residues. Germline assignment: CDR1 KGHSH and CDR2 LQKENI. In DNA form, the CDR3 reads TGTGCCAGCTCACCCGACATTAGGACAGGGTCGCCCCAGCATTTT. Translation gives CASSPDIRTGSPQHF.

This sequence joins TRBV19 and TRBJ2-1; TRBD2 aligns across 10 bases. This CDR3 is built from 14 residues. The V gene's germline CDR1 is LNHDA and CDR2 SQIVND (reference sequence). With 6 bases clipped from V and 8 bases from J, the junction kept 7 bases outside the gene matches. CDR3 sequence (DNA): TGTGCCAGTAGACTAGCGGGAAAGGCCTATGAGCAGTTCTTC. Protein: CASRLAGKAYEQFF.

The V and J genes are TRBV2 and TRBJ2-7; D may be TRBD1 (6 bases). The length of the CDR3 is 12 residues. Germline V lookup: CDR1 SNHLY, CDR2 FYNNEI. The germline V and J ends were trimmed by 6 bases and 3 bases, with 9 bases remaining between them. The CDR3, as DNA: TGTGCCAGCAGCCAACAGGGCTACGAGCAGTACTTC. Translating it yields CASSQQGYEQYF.

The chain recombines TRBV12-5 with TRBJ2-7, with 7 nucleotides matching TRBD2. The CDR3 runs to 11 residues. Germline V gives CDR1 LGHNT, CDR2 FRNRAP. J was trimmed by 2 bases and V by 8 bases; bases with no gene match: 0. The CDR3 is CASSGAYEQYF. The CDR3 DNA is TGTGCTAGTAGCGGGGCCTACGAGCAGTACTTC.

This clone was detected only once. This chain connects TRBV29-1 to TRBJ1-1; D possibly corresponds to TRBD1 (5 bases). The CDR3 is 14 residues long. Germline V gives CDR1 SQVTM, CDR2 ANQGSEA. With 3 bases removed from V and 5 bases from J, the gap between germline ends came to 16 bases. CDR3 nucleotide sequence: TGCAGCGTTGATGGCATGGTAAAGGGGACTGAAGCTTTCTTT. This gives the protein CSVDGMVKGTEAFF.